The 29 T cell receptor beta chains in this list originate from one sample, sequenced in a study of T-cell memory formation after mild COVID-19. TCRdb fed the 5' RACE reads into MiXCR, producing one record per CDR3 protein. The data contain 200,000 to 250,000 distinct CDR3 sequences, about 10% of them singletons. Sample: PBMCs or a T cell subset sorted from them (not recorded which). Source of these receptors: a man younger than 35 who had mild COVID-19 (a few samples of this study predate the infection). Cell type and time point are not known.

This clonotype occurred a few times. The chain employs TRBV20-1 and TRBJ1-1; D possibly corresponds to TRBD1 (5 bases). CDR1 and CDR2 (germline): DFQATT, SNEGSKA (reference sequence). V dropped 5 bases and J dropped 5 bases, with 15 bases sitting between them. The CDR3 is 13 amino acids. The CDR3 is CSAADIMVTEAFF. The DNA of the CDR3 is TGCAGTGCTGCGGACATTATGGTGACTGAAGCTTTCTTT.

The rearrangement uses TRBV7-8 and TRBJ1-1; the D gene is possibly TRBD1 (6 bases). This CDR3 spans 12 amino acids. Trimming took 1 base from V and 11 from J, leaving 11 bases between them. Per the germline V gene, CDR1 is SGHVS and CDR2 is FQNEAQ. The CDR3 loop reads CASSLGQEWAFF. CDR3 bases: TGTGCCAGCAGCTTAGGACAGGAATGGGCTTTCTTT.

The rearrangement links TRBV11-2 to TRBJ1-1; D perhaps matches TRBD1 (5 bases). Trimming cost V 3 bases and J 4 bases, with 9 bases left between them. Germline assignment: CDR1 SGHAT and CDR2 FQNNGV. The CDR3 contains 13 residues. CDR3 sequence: CASSFWRGTEAFF. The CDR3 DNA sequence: TGTGCCAGCAGCTTTTGGAGGGGCACTGAAGCTTTCTTT.

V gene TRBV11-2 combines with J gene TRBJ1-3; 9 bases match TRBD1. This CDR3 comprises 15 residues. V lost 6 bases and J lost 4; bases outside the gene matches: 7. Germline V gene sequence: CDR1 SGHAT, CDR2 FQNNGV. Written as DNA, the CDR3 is TGTGCCAGCAGTCTTACAGGGGGCCCCGGAAACACCATATATTTT. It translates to CASSLTGGPGNTIYF.

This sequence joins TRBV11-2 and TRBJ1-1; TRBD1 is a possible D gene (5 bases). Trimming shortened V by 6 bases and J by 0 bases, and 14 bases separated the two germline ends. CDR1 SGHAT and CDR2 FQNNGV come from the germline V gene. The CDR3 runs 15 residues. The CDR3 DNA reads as TGTGCCAGCAGGAGTATTGGGGGGGTGAACACTGAAGCTTTCTTT. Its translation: CASRSIGGVNTEAFF. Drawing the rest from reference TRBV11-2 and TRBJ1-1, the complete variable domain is EAGVAQSPRYKIIEKRQSVAFWCNPISGHATLYWYQQILGQGPKLLIQFQNNGVVDDSQLPKDRFSAERLKGVDSTLKIQPAKLEDSAVYLCASRSIGGVNTEAFFGQGTRLTVV.

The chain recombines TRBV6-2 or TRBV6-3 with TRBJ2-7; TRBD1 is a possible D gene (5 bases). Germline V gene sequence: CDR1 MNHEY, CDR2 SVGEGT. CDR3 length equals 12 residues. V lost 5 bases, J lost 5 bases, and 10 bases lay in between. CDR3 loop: CASSPTDNEQYV. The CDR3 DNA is TGTGCCAGCAGTCCGACAGACAACGAGCAGTACGTC.

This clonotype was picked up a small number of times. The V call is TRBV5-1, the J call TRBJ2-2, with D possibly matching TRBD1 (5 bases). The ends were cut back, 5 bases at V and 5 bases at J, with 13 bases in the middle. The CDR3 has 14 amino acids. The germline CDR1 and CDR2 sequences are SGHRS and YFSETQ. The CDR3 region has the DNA TGCGCCAGCAGGCGGCAGGGCGAGACCGGGGAGCTGTTTTTT. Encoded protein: CASRRQGETGELFF. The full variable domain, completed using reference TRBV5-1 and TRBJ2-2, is KAGVTQTPRYLIKTRGQQVTLSCSPISGHRSVSWYQQTPGQGLQFLFEYFSETQRNKGNFPGRFSGRQFSNSRSEMNVSTLELGDSALYLCASRRQGETGELFFGEGSRLTVL.

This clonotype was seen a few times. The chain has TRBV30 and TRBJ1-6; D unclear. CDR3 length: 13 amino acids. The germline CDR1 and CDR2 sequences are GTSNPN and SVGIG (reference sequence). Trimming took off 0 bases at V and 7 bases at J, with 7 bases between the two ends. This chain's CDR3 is CAWSVYENSPLHF. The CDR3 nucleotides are TGTGCCTGGAGTGTATACGAGAATTCACCCCTCCACTTT. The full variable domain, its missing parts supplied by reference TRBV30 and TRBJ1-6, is SQTIHQWPATLVQPVGSPLSLECTVEGTSNPNLYWYRQAAGRGLQLLFYSVGIGQISSEVPQNLSASRPQDRQFILSSKKLLLSDSGFYLCAWSVYENSPLHFGNGTRLTVT.

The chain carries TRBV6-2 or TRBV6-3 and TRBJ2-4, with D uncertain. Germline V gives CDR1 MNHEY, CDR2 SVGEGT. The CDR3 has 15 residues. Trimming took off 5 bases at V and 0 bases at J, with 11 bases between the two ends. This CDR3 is CASSRRTVAKNIQYF. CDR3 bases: TGTGCCAGCAGTAGAAGGACGGTAGCCAAAAACATTCAGTACTTC.

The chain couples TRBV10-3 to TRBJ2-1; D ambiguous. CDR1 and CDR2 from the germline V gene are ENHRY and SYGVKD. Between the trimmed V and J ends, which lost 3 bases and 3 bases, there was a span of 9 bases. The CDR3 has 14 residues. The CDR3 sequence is CAISDPPIYNEQFF. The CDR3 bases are TGTGCCATCAGTGATCCTCCCATCTACAATGAGCAGTTCTTC.

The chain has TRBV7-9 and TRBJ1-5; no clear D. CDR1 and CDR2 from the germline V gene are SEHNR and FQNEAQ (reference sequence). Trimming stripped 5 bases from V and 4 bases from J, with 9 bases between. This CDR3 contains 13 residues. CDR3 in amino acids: CASSTYGNQPQHF. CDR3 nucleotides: TGTGCCAGCAGCACATATGGAAATCAGCCCCAGCATTTT.

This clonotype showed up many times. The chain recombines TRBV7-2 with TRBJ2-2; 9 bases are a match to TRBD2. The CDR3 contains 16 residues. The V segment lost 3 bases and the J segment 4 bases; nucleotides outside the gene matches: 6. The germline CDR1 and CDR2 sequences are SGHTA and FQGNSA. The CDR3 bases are TGTGCCAGCAGCTTTCAAGCGGGGGGATCCACCGGGGAGCTGTTTTTT. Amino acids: CASSFQAGGSTGELFF.

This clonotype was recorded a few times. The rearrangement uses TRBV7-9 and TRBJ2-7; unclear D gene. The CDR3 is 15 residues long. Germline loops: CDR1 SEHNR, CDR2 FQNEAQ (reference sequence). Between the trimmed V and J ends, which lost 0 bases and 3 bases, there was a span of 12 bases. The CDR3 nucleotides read TGTGCCAGCAGCTTAGCGAAGGCGACGTTCTACGAGCAGTACTTC. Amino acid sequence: CASSLAKATFYEQYF.

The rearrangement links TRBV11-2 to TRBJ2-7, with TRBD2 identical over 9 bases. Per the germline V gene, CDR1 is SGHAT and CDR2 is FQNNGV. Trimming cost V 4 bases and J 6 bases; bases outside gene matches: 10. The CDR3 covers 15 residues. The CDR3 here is CASSSLRGGPSEQYV. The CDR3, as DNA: TGTGCCAGCAGCTCCCTGCGGGGGGGGCCTTCCGAGCAGTACGTC.

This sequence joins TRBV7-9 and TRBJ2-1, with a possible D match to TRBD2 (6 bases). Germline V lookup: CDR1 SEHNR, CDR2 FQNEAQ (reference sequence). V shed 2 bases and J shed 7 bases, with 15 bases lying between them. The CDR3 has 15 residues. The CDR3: CASSLMDGGSNEQFF. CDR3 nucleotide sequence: TGTGCCAGCAGCTTAATGGATGGGGGGTCGAATGAGCAGTTCTTC.

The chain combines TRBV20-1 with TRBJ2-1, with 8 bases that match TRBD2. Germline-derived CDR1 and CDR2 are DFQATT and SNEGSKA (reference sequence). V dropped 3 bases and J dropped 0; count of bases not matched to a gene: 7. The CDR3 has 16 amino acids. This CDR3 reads CSASKGGGLSYNEQFF. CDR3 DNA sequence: TGCAGTGCTAGTAAAGGCGGGGGGCTCTCCTACAATGAGCAGTTCTTC.

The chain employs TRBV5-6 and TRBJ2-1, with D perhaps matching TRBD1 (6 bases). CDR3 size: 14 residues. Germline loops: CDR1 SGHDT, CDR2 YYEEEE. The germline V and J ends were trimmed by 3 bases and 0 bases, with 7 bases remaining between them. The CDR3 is CASSWDNSYNEQFF. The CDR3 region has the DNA TGTGCCAGCAGCTGGGACAACTCCTACAATGAGCAGTTCTTC. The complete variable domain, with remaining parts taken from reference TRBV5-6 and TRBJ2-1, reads DAGVTQSPTHLIKTRGQQVTLRCSPKSGHDTVSWYQQALGQGPQFIFQYYEEEERQRGNFPDRFSGHQFPNYSSELNVNALLLGDSALYLCASSWDNSYNEQFFGPGTRLTVL.

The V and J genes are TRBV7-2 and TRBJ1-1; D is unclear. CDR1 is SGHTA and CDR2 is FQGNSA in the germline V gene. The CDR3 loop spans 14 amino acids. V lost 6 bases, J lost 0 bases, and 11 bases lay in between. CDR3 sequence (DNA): TGTGCCAGCAGTCCGGCCGGAGTGAACACTGAAGCTTTCTTT. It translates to CASSPAGVNTEAFF.

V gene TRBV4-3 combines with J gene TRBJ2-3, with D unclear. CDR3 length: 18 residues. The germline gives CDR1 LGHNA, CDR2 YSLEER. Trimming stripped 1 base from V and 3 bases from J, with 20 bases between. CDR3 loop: CASSQGLAKGSRTDTQYF. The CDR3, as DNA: TGCGCCAGCAGCCAAGGATTAGCAAAAGGGTCCCGGACAGATACGCAGTATTTT.

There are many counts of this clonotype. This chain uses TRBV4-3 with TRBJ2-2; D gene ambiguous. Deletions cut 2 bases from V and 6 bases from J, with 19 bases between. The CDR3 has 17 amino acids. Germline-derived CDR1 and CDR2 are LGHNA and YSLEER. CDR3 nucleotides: TGCGCCAGCAGCCAATCCGCCTCTCCGAGGTCCCCCGGGGAGCTGTTTTTT. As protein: CASSQSASPRSPGELFF.

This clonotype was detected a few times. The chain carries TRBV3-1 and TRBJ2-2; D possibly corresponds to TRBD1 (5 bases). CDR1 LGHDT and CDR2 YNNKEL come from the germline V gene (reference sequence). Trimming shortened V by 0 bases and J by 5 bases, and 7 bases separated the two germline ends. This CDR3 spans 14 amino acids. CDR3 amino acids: CASSQEGETGELFF. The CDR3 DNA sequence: TGTGCCAGCAGCCAAGAAGGGGAAACCGGGGAGCTGTTTTTT.

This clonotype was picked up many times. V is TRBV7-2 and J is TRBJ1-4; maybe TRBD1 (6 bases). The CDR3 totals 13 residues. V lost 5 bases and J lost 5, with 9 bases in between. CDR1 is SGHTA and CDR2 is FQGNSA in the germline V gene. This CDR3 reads CASSRGQNEKLFF. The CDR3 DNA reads TGTGCCAGCAGCCGCGGACAGAATGAAAAACTGTTTTTT.

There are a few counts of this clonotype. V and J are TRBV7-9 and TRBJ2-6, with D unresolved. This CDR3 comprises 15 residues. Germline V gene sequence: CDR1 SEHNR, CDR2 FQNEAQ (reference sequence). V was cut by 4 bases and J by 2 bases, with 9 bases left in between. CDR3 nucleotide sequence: TGTGCCAGCAGCTACCAAGTGGCTGGGGCCAACGTCCTGACTTTC. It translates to CASSYQVAGANVLTF.

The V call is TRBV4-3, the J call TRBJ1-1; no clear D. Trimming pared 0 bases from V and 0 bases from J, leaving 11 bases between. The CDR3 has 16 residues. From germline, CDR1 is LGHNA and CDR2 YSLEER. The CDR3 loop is CASSQDWASMNTEAFF. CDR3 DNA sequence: TGCGCCAGCAGCCAAGATTGGGCAAGCATGAACACTGAAGCTTTCTTT.

Written as DNA, the CDR3 is TGTGCCAGCAGCTATTTGCCCTCGGGGACTGAAGCTTTCTTT. Translating it yields CASSYLPSGTEAFF. The V and J genes are TRBV6-1 and TRBJ1-1; D gene uncertain. Germline CDR1 is MNHNS and CDR2 is SASEGT. V was cut by 6 bases and J by 5 bases, with 16 bases left in between. This CDR3 contains 14 residues.

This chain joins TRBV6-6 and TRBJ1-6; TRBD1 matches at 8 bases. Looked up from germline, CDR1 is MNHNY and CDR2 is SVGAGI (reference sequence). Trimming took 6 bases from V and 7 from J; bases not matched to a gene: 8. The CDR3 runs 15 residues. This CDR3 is CASSLGQVLNSPLHF. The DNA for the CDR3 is TGTGCCAGCAGCCTGGGACAGGTTCTCAATTCACCCCTCCACTTT.

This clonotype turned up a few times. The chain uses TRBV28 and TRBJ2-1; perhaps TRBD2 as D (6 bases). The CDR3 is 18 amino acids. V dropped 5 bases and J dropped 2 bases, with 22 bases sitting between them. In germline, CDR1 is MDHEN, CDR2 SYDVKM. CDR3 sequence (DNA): TGTGCCAGCAGTCCCACGCCCAGACTAGATCAGGCCTACAATGAGCAGTTCTTC. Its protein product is CASSPTPRLDQAYNEQFF. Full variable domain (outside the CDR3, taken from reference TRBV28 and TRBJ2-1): DVKVTQSSRYLVKRTGEKVFLECVQDMDHENMFWYRQDPGLGLRLIYFSYDVKMKEKGDIPEGYSVSREKKERFSLILESASTNQTSMYLCASSPTPRLDQAYNEQFFGPGTRLTVL.

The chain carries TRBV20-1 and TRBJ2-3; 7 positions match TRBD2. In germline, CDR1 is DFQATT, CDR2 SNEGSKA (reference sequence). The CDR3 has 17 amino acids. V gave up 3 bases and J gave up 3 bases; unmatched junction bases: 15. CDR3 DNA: TGCAGTGCTAGGAGCCCGGGGAGGGGCGGGCGAACAGATACGCAGTATTTT. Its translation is CSARSPGRGGRTDTQYF.

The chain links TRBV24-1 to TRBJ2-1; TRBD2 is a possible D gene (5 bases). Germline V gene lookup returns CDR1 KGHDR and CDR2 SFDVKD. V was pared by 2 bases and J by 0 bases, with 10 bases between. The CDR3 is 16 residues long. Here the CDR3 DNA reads TGTGCCACCAGTGATTGGACTCCCAGCTCCTACAATGAGCAGTTCTTC. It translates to CATSDWTPSSYNEQFF.